This T cell receptor (beta chain) appears in the sequencing data of a study of cytotoxic CD8 clonotypes in ibrutinib-treated CLL. The repertoire was sequenced with immunoSEQ multiplex PCR; TCRdb's copy has only in-frame clones and lacks some. Among around 92,000 clones listed, approximately 77% were seen once. This CDR3 spans 13 amino acids. V lost 2 bases, J lost 8 bases, and 9 bases lay in between. Looked up from germline, CDR1 is SGHVS and CDR2 is FQNEAQ. The receptor's source is a human donor with chronic lymphocytic leukemia. The chain uses TRBV7-8 and TRBJ1-4; no reliable D call. The sequencing used PBMCs, collected after 24 months of ibrutinib treatment. The CDR3 nucleotides read TGTGCCAGCAGCTTAAGGACGACAGAAAAACTGTTTTTT. It is translated as CASSLRTTEKLFF.